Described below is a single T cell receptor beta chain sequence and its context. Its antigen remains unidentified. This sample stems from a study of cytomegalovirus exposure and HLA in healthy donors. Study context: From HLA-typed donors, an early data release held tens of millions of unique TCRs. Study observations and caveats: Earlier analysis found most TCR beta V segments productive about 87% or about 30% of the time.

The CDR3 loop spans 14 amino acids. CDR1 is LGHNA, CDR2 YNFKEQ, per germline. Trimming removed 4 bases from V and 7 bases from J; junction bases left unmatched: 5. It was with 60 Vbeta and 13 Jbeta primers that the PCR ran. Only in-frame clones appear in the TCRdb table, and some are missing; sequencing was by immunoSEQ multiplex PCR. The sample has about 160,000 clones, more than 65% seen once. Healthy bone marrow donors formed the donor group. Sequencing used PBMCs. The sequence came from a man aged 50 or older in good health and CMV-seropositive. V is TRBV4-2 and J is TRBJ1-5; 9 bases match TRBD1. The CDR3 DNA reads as TGTGCCAGCAGCCCCCGGACAGGGGACCAGCCCCAGCATTTT. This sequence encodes CASSPRTGDQPQHF.